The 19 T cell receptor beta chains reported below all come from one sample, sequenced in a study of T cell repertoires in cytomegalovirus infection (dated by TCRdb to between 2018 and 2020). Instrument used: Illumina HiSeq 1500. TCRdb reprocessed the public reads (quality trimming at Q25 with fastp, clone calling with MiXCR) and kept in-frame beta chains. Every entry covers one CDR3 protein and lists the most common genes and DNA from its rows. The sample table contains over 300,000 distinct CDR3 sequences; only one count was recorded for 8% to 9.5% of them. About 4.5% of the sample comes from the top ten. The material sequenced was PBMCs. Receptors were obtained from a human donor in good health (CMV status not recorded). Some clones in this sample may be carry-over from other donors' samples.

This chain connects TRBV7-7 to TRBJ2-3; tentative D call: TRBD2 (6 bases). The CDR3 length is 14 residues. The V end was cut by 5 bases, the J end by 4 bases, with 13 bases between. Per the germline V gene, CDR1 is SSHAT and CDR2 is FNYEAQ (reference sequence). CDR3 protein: CASSAGTQADTQYF. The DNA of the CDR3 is TGTGCCAGCAGCGCCGGGACTCAGGCAGATACGCAGTATTTT.

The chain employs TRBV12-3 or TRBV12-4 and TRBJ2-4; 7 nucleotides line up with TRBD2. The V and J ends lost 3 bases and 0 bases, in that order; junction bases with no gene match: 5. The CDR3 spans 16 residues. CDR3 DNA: TGTGCCAGCAGTTTGGGGGGGGGAATAGCCAAAAACATTCAGTACTTC. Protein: CASSLGGGIAKNIQYF.

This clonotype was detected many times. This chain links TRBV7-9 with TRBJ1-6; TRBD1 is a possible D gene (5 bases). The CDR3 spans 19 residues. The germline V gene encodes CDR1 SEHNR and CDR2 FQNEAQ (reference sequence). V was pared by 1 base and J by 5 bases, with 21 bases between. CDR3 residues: CASSLGTGGSVGHNSPLHF. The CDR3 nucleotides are TGTGCCAGCAGCTTAGGAACAGGCGGAAGTGTTGGACATAATTCACCCCTCCACTTT.

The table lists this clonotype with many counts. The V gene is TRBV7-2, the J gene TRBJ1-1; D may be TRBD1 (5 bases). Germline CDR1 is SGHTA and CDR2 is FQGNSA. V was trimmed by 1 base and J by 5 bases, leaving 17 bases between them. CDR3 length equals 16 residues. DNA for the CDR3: TGTGCCAGCAGCTTAGACGGGGGAGGCTGGGGGACTGAAGCTTTCTTT. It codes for CASSLDGGGWGTEAFF.

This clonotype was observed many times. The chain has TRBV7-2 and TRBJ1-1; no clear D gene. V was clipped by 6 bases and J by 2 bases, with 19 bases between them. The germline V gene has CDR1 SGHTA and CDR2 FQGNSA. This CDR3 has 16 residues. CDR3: CASSSSLLPGNTEAFF. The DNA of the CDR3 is TGTGCCAGCAGTAGTAGTTTGTTACCGGGTAACACTGAAGCTTTCTTT.

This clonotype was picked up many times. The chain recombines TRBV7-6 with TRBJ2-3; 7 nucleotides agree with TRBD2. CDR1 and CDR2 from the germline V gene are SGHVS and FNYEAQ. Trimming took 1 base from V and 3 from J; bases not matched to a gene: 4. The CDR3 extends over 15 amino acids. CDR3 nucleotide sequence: TGTGCCAGCAGCTTAGGCGGACTAGTAACAGATACGCAGTATTTT. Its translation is CASSLGGLVTDTQYF.

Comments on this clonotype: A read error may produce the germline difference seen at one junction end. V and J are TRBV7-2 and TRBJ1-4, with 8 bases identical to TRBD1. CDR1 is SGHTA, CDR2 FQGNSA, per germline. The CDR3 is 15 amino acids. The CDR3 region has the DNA TGTGCCAGCAGCTTGACAGGGGCCCTTAATGAAAAACTGTATTTT. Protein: CASSLTGALNEKLYF.

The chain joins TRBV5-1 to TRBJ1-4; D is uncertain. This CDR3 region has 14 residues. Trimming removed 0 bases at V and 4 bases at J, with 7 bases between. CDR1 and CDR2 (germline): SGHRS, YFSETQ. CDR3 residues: CASSLERINEKLFF. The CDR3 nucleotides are TGCGCCAGCAGCTTGGAGCGGATTAATGAAAAACTGTTTTTT.

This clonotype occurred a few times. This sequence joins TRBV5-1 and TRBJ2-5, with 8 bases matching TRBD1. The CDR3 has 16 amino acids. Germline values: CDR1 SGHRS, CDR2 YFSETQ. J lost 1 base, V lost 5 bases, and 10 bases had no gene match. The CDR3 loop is CASSSGQGEIQETQYF. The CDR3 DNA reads TGCGCCAGCAGTTCCGGACAGGGTGAGATCCAAGAGACCCAGTACTTC.

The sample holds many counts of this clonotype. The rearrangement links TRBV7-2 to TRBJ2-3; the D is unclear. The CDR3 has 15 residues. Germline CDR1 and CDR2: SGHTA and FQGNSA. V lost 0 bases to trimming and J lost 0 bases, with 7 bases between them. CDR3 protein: CASSLASSSTDTQYF. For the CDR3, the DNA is TGTGCCAGCAGCTTAGCTAGCTCTAGCACAGATACGCAGTATTTT.

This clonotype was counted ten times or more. CDR3: CASSFGSSGNTIYF. The CDR3, as DNA: TGTGCCAGCAGCTTCGGAAGCTCTGGAAACACCATATATTTT. This chain uses TRBV12-3 or TRBV12-4 with TRBJ1-3, with D uncertain. The CDR3 has 14 amino acids. V dropped 6 bases and J dropped 0 bases, with 9 bases sitting between them.

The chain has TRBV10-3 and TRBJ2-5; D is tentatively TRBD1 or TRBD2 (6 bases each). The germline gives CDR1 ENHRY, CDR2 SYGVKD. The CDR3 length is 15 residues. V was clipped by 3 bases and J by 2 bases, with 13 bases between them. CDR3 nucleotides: TGTGCCATCAGTGAAGGAGGGCAGGGGCAAGAGACCCAGTACTTC. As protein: CAISEGGQGQETQYF.

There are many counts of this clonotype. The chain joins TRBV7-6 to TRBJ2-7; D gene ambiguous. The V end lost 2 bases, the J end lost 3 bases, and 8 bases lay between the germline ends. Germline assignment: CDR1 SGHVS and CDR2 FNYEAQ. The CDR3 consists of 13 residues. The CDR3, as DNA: TGTGCCAGCAGCTTAAGGGAAAACTACGAGCAGTACTTC. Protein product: CASSLRENYEQYF.

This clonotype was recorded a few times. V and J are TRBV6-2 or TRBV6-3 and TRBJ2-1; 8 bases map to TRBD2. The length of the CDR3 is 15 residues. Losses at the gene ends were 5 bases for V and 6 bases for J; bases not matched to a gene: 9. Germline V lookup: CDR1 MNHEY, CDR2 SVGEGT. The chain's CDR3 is CASSPTSGKGNEQFF. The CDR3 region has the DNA TGTGCCAGCAGTCCTACTAGCGGAAAGGGCAATGAGCAGTTCTTC.

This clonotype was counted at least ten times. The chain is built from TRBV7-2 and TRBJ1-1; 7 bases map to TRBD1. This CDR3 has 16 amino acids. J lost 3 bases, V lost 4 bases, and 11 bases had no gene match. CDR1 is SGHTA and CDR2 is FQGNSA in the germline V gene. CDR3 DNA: TGTGCCAGCAGCTCCCCAGGGGGGGGTTTGGACACTGAAGCTTTCTTT. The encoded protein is CASSSPGGGLDTEAFF.

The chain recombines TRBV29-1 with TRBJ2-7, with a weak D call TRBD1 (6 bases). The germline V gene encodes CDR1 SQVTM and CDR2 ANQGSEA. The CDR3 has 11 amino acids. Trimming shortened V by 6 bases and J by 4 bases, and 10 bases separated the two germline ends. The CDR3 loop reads CSVYTGYEQYF. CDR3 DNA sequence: TGCAGCGTGTACACAGGGTACGAGCAGTACTTC.

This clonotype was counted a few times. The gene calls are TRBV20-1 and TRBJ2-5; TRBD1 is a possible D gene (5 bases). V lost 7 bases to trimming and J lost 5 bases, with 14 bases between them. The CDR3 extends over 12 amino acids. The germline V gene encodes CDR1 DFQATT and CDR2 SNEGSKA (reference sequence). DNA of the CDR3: TGCAGTGTTAGTCAGGGTATTGAGACCCAGTACTTC. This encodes CSVSQGIETQYF.

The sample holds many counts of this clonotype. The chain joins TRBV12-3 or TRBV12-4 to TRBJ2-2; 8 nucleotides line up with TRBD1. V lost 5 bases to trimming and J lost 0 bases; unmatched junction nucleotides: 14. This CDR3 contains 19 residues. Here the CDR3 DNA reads TGTGCCAGCAGTCCTAGAAAAACCTCAGGGGGCGCGAACACCGGGGAGCTGTTTTTT. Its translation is CASSPRKTSGGANTGELFF.

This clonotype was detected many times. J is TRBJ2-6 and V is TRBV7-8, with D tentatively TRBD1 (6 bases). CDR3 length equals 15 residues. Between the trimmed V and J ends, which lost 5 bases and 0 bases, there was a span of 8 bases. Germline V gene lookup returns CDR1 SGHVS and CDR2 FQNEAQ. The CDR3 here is CASSEQGSGANVLTF. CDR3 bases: TGTGCCAGCAGCGAACAGGGCTCTGGGGCCAACGTCCTGACTTTC.